This record concerns one TCR beta chain sequence. The antigen it recognizes is unknown. One base away there is no much larger clone; base qualities are not given. The sample is drawn from a study of blood T cell repertoires in COVID-19 (dated by TCRdb to 2019 to 2021). As for the study more broadly: Collaborator samples came from the United States, Italy and Spain and covered acute and convalescent phases of COVID-19. The material from the prospective study consisted of cDNA or gDNA derived from T cells, B-cell-depleted T cells, or PBMCs. The dataset comprised deeply sampled blood TCRbeta repertoires from subjects exposed to, actively infected with, or recovered from COVID-19. A freely available public database, intended as a resource for researchers studying the immune response to SARS-CoV-2, is where the repertoires were released. The samples were drawn from two sources: the first 160 participants of the ongoing ImmuneRACE study, and fewer than 1,500 subjects contributed by 6 global collaborators. The sample metadata nearly always contained a de-identified subject ID, COVID-19 status, age in years and sex. Where available, HLA class I and class II types were obtained from metadata supplied by the sample provider rather than from assay-based typing. The investigation overall reported the following: Clinical and demographic metadata were provided uncurated, with the amount varying by source and participant.

The immunoSEQ Assay, a bias-controlled multiplex PCR, was used to amplify TCRbeta CDR3 regions from genomic DNA. The paper's data handling went like this. The number of nucleated cells in each sample was estimated by amplification of reference gene primers within the assay. Sequence reads were collapsed and filtered to measure the absolute abundance of every unique TCRbeta CDR3 rearrangement. Productive Simpson clonality was computed per sample as the square root of Simpson's diversity index over productive rearrangements. In its TCRdb copy, this immuneACCESS table keeps in-frame sequences only and misses some clones. Where compared with another copy, unresolved V genes explain less than half of these, and the others have no known cause. For V, J and clone size, that table is used; D and trimming come from the DNA. The sample table holds 410,000 or so clones, of which approximately 89% were seen once. The ten most abundant clones make up roughly 1.4% of the sample.

In Seattle, one collaborating source enrolled patients while the infection was active and tracked those patients longitudinally over the course of disease. Collaborating institutions collected whole blood in K2EDTA tubes following their own protocols. For TCRbeta analysis, collaborator samples were shipped as frozen whole blood, as isolated PBMCs, or as DNA extracted from either sample type. V lost 3 bases and J lost 7 bases; the stretch between them is 9 bases long. CDR1 and CDR2 are drawn from the germline V gene: MDHEN, SYDVKM. From its cysteine to its phenylalanine, the CDR3 spans 12 amino acids. CDR3 DNA is the only sequence kept; it has 36 bases, read in frame from the first base.

This clonotype was sampled from a woman between 40 and 55 years old with COVID-19, enrolled during active disease. Sequencing was performed on peripheral blood. The chain uses TRBV28 and TRBJ1-1; the D gene is perhaps TRBD1, from 6 matching bases. The CDR3 protein is CASSFEDSEAFF. The DNA sequence reads TGTGCCAGCAGTTTTGAGGACAGTGAAGCTTTCTTT.